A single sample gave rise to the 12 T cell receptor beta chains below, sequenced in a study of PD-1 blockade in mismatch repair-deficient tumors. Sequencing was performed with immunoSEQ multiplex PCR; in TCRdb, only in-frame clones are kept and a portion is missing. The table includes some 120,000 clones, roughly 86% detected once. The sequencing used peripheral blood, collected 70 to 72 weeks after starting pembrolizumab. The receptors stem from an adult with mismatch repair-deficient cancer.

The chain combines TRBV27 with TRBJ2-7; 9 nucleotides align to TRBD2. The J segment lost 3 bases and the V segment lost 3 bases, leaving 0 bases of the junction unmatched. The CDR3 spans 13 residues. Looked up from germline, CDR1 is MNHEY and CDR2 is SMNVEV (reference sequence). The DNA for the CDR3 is TGTGCCAGCAGTTTGACTAGCGGCTACGAGCAGTACTTC. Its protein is CASSLTSGYEQYF.

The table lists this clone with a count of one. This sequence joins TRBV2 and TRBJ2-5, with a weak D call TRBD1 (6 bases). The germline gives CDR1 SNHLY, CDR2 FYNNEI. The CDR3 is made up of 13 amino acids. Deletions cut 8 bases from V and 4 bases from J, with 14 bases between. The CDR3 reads CASSRPRGETQYF. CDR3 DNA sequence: TGTGCCAGCTCCCGGCCCAGGGGAGAGACCCAGTACTTC.

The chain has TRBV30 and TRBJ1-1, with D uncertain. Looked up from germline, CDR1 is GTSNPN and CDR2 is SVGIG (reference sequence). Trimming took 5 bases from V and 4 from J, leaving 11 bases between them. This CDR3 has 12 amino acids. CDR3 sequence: CAWAPVGTEAFF. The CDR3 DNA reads TGTGCCTGGGCCCCTGTAGGCACTGAAGCTTTCTTT.

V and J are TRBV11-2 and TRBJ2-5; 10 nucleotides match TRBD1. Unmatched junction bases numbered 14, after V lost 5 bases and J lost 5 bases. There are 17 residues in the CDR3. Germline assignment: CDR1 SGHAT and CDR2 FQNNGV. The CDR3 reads CASSPPGQGVRRETQYF. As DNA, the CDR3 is TGTGCCAGCAGCCCCCCCGGACAGGGGGTTCGAAGGGAGACCCAGTACTTC.

The CDR3 bases are TGCGCCAGCAGCCACCCCGCCAAGGAATCAGGAAACACCATATATTTT. It specifies CASSHPAKESGNTIYF. This chain uses TRBV4-1 with TRBJ1-3; no firm D call. V was pared by 3 bases and J by 4 bases, with 16 bases between. The V gene's germline CDR1 is MGHRA and CDR2 YSYEKL. The CDR3 length is 16 residues.

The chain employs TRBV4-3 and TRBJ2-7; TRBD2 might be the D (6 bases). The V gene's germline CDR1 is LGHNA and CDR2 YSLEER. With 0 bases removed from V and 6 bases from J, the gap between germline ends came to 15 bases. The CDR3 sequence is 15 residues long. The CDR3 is CASSQDKTSGREQYF. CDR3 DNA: TGCGCCAGCAGCCAAGATAAGACTAGTGGGCGCGAGCAGTACTTC.

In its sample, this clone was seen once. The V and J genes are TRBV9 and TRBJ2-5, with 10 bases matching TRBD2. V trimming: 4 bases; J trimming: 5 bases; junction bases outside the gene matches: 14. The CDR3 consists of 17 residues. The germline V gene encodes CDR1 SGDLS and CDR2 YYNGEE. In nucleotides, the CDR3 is TGTGCCAGCAGCCCCCCGCAAAGCGGGAGGGCCATGGAGACCCAGTACTTC. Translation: CASSPPQSGRAMETQYF.

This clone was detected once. The DNA of the CDR3 is TGTGCCAGCGAATTAACGGAAGGCTGGGGGCAGTTCTTC. Amino acids: CASELTEGWGQFF. The chain links TRBV28 to TRBJ2-1; D gene ambiguous. The V and J ends lost 8 bases and 12 bases respectively, with 20 bases between them. The germline V gene encodes CDR1 MDHEN and CDR2 SYDVKM. The CDR3 is 13 residues long. The variable domain in full, completed from reference TRBV28 and TRBJ2-1, reads DVKVTQSSRYLVKRTGEKVFLECVQDMDHENMFWYRQDPGLGLRLIYFSYDVKMKEKGDIPEGYSVSREKKERFSLILESASTNQTSMYLCASELTEGWGQFFGPGTRLTVL.

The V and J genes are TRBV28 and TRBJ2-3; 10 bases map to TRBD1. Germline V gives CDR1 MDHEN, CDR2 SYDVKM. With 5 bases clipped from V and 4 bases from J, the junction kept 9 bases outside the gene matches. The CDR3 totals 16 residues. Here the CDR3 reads CASSPWTGGRADTQYF. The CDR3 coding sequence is TGTGCCAGCAGTCCCTGGACAGGGGGGAGGGCAGATACGCAGTATTTT.

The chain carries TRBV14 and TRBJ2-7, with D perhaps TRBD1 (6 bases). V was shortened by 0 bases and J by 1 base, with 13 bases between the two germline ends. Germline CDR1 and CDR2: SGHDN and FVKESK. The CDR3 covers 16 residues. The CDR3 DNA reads TGTGCCAGCAGCCAAGATTGGACAGAGCTGTCCTACGAGCAGTACTTC. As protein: CASSQDWTELSYEQYF. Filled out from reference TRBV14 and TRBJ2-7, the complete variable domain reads EAGVTQFPSHSVIEKGQTVTLRCDPISGHDNLYWYRRVMGKEIKFLLHFVKESKQDESGMPNNRFLAERTGGTYSTLKVQPAELEDSGVYFCASSQDWTELSYEQYFGPGTRLTVT.

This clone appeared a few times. This chain's CDR3 is CASSGGVYSPLGANVLTF. The CDR3 DNA reads as TGTGCCAGCTCTGGGGGGGTGTACAGCCCACTAGGGGCCAACGTCCTGACTTTC. The chain joins TRBV9 to TRBJ2-6; TRBD2 matches at 7 bases. CDR3 size: 18 residues. Germline CDR1 reads SGDLS; CDR2 reads YYNGEE. With 7 bases clipped from V and 4 bases from J, the junction kept 17 bases outside the gene matches.

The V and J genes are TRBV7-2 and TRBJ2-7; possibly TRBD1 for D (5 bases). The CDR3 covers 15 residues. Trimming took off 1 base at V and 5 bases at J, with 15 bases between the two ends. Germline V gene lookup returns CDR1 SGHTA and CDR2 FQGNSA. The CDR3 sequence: CASSLEAGPWDEQYF. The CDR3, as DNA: TGTGCCAGCAGCTTAGAGGCAGGGCCTTGGGACGAGCAGTACTTC.